Included here is one TCR beta chain sequence, with context. The table lists this clonotype with a few counts. Its antigen specificity is not known. Qualities for individual bases were not recorded, and no much larger clone is one base off. The germline V gene (reference sequence) gives CDR1 as DFQATT and CDR2 as SNEGSKA. The junction shows trimming of 1 base on V and 10 bases on J, plus 11 bases between the germline ends. From its cysteine to its phenylalanine, the CDR3 spans 13 amino acids. Only the CDR3 DNA is retained, 39 bases long and in frame from the first base. The method behind the library was RACE. Sequencing was performed on a NextSeq 500. Library preparation attached unique molecular identifiers to individual cDNA molecules for quantitative, reproducible TCR counting. Both TCR alpha and TCR beta chains were sequenced from each blood RNA sample. The study's processing was this. Samples had a median of about 90,000 TCRs, with a range from about 23,224 to 700,000. V, J and CDR3 annotation of the TCR reads was performed with the Decombinator software suite. For PS versus PT1 abundance plots, all samples were subsampled to the same number of TCRs (28,000). Expanded TCRs were defined as absent before sensitization and observed at least eight times at the 2-week time point. Starting from the raw public reads, TCRdb applied fastp trimming at Q25, assembled clones with MiXCR and retained in-frame beta chains. Duplicate CDR3 protein sequences are folded into a single record with the most common DNA and genes. For this entry, the V and J calls and clone size follow TCRdb and not the study's own pipeline. The sample yields under 45,000 distinct CDR3 sequences; roughly 10% were counted once. Clones ranked in the top ten supply about 6.5% of the sample.

These data originate in a study of human T cells and chemical hapten exposure (dated by TCRdb to 2020 to 2022). About the investigation overall: For sensitization, 2% DPC in acetone was applied to a roughly 2 cm by roughly 2 cm area of upper inner arm skin. Patients additionally received weekly therapeutic DPC doses to the scalp throughout the approximately 25-week study period. Patch testing on the upper back used Finn chambers containing 0.01% DPC, with scoring done after 6 days according to International Contact Dermatitis Research Group standards. The mostly female patient cohort included alopecia areata with under or over 50% scalp involvement, alopecia totalis and alopecia universalis. Libraries were pooled for sequencing, and per-sample TCR yields varied mainly because of small differences in library volumes within the pool. In alopecia patients, the study followed how the peripheral blood TCR repertoire changed in vivo over primary and secondary sensitization to diphenylcyclopropenone (DPC), a hapten. Blood samples were taken from patients before sensitization (week 0) and at 2, 6 and about 24 weeks after DPC sensitization. For TCR sequencing, blood came from 25 to 35 alopecia patients at anywhere from one to four time points (pre-sensitization, 2, 6 and 24 weeks). The paper's findings and limits, for the study overall: Patch test score was positively correlated with the number of PT1 expanded TCRs, with significance at thresholds 8, 16 and 32 but not at 4. Significantly more large CDR3 similarity clusters were formed by expanded TCRs than by pre-sensitization or healthy control sets, consistent with antigen-driven responses. All patients had alopecia, a presumed autoimmune disease, so their immune response might differ from that of healthy individuals. After repeated subsampling, the strength of the expansion versus patch-test correlation and the threshold at which it became significant changed. DPC sensitization did not change the number of TCRs with a frequency above 1 in 1000, and there was no evidence of changes in global repertoire structure.

Explained via the paper, the time point label denotes: pre-sensitization, week 0. The sample's treatment or condition, from its label and the paper: therapeutic diphenylcyclopropenone sensitization with weekly scalp DPC. Blood at each patch-test visit was drawn before the patch test was applied. Patients were considered eligible if aged 18 to 70, diagnosed with alopecia and deemed suitable for DPC therapy, and patients were excluded if pregnant. Unfractionated whole blood was collected in Tempus Blood RNA tubes, and total RNA was extracted from that blood. Here the chain combines TRBV20-1 and TRBJ1-6, and perhaps TRBD1 as D gene, on 5 matching bases. The source of this sequence is a young man with alopecia areata. Some clones in this sample may be carry-over from other donors' samples. The sample here was whole blood, taken in connection with sensitization to the hapten diphenylcyclopropenone (DPC). The CDR3 here reads CSARVGDGSPLHF. The nucleotides read TGCAGTGCTAGAGTAGGGGATGGGTCACCCCTCCACTTT.